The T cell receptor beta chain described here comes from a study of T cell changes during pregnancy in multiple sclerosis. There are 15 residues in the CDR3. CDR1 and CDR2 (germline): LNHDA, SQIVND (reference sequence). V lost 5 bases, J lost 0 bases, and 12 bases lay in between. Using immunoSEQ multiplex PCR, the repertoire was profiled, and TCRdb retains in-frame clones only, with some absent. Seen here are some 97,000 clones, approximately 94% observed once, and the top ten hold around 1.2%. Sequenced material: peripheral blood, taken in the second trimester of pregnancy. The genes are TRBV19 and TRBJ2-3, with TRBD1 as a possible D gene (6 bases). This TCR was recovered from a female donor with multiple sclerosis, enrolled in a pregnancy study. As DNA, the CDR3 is TGTGCCAGTAGTGGCACAGGGTTCAGCACAGATACGCAGTATTTT. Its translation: CASSGTGFSTDTQYF.